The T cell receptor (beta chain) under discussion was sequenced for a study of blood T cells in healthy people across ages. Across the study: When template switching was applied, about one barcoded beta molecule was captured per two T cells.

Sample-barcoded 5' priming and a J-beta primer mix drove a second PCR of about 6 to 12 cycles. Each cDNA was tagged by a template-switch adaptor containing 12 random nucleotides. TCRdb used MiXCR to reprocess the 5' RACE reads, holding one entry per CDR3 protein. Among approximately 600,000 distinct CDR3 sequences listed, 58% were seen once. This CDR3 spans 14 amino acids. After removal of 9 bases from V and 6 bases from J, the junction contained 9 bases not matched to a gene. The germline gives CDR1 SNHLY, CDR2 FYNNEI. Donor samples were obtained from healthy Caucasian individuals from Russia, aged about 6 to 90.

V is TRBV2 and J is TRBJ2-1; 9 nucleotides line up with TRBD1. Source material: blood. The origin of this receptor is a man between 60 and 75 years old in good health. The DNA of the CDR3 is TGTGCCAGTGCTACAGGGGGCCGAGTCAATGAGCAGTTCTTC. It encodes CASATGGRVNEQFF. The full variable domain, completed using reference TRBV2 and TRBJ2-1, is EPEVTQTPSHQVTQMGQEVILRCVPISNHLYFYWYRQILGQKVEFLVSFYNNEISEKSEIFDDQFSVERPDGSNFTLKIRSTKLEDSAMYFCASATGGRVNEQFFGPGTRLTVL.